This T cell receptor beta chain was sequenced during a study of shared clonotypes between healthy human individuals. Study information: The donor group consisted of a couple of women and a few men, aged 18 to 49.

Each subset's genomic DNA was split evenly across several immunoSEQ plates. Repertoires were generated with immunoSEQ multiplex PCR, while TCRdb's copy carries only in-frame clones and drops some. The table includes more than 600,000 clones, about 92% detected once. Positive CCR7 selection of CD45RO-negative cells yielded the naive CD8 cells, and terminally differentiated effector memory CD45RA+ cells were excluded. Adult Caucasians living in Nashville, Tennessee made up all of the donors. The CDR3 is 13 amino acids. CDR1 MNHEY and CDR2 SMNVEV come from the germline V gene (reference sequence). The ends were cut back, 6 bases at V and 5 bases at J, with 13 bases in the middle.

This clonotype originated in a man aged 30 to 39 in good health. This rearrangement joins TRBV27 to TRBJ1-1; D not certain. Specimen: naive CD8+ T cells sorted from blood. The CDR3 DNA reads TGTGCCAGCAGCCCGACTTATGGGACTGAAGCTTTCTTT. Encoded protein: CASSPTYGTEAFF.